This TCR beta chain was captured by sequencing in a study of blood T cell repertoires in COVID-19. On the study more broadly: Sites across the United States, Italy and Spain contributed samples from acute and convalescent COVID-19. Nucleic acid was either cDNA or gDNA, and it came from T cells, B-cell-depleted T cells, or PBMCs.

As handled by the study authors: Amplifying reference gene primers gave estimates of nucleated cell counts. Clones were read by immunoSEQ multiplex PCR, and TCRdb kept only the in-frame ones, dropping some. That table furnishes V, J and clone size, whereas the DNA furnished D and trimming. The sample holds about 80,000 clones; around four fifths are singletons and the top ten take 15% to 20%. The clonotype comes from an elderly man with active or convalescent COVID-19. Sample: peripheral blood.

The CDR3 reads CASVEGYEQYV. The CDR3 coding sequence is TGTGCCAGCGTTGAGGGATACGAGCAGTACGTC. The V and J genes are TRBV2 and TRBJ2-7, with D perhaps matching TRBD2 (5 bases). The CDR3 consists of 11 residues. Germline assignment: CDR1 SNHLY and CDR2 FYNNEI. Trimming left V 8 bases short and J 4 bases short, with 9 bases between.